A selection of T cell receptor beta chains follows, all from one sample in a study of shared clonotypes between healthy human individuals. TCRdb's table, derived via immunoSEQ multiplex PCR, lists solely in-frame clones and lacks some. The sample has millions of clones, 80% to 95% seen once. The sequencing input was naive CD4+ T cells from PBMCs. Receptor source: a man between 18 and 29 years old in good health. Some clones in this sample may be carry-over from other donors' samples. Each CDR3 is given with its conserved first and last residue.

CASSLARWSGTTGELFF TRBJ2-2 TRBV5-1
CASSLDLSSYNEQFF TRBJ2-1 TRBV11-2
CASSLGGLAGGISDTQYF TRBJ2-3 TRBV5-1
CAWSRDRGGKQPQHF TRBJ1-5 TRBV30
CASSLEAGGFETQYF TRBJ2-5 TRBV7-2
CASSFMARLDNEQFF TRBJ2-1 TRBV5-1
CASSANRGRQETQYF TRBJ2-5 TRBV2
CASGEQGADTEAFF TRBJ1-1 TRBV5-1
CASSLGTHYEQYF TRBJ2-7 TRBV27
CSAQRAGAYTGELFF TRBJ2-2 TRBV29-1
CASSGRTGVEGYGYTF TRBJ1-2 TRBV27
CASRWDDLNTEAFF TRBJ1-1 TRBV19
CASSLTGSLNEKLFF TRBJ1-4 TRBV28
CSAGAVLGDEQYF TRBJ2-7 TRBV29-1
CASSLFPPLKKSLNEQFF TRBJ2-1 TRBV28
CASSFRGGKGKLFF TRBJ1-4 TRBV7-9
CASSLRDNYGYTF TRBJ1-2 TRBV7-9
CSVEWKQGRGGYTF TRBJ1-2 TRBV29-1
CASSVGTSGRAWMDYNEQFF TRBJ2-1 TRBV9
CASRTGVDEQYF TRBJ2-7 TRBV7-9
CASSDGGQEPYEQYF TRBJ2-7 TRBV2
CASSPLRDSQETQYF TRBJ2-5 TRBV9
CACGRGVNQPQHF TRBJ1-5 TRBV6-1
CASITSGRGFEQYF TRBJ2-7 TRBV28
CATSRATGIAGNNEQFF TRBJ2-1 TRBV15
CASSSSGRGETQYF TRBJ2-5 TRBV13
CASSGRRGMNTEAFF TRBJ1-1 TRBV6-1
CASSEREDYGYTF TRBJ1-2 TRBV6-1
CASSDSQDRGLYEQYF TRBJ2-7 TRBV6-4
CASSLGQGAGDYGYTF TRBJ1-2 TRBV5-4
CACGPRATEAFF TRBJ1-1 TRBV30
CASSRPGLAGGRSYEQYF TRBJ2-7 TRBV27
CASSYGWDTEAFF TRBJ1-1 TRBV6-6
CASSSPVQADTQYF TRBJ2-3 TRBV28
CASSQDSFRQGLGSNQPQHF TRBJ1-5 TRBV4-1
CASSEPPAGGELFF TRBJ2-2 TRBV6-1
CASRPDGPAKNIQYF TRBJ2-4 TRBV7-9
CASSVASQGASNEQFF TRBJ2-1 TRBV9
CATSRQQGASGNTIYF TRBJ1-3 TRBV15
CASSEESTGLGEKLFF TRBJ1-4 TRBV2
CASSLGAGANTGELFF TRBJ2-2 TRBV28
CASSLWRLGEQYF TRBJ2-7 TRBV7-2
CASSVGPGYGYTF TRBJ1-2 TRBV9
CASSTRTGQGTDTQYF TRBJ2-3 TRBV19
CASNRDGPNYGYTF TRBJ1-2 TRBV2
CASSPGDHSQETQYF TRBJ2-5 TRBV5-4
CASSLSRDRINNEQFF TRBJ2-1 TRBV27
CASSFPPGTPTYEQYF TRBJ2-7 TRBV7-6
CAWCLRDRGAKNIQYF TRBJ2-4 TRBV30
CASSTGQKRSGELFF TRBJ2-2 TRBV6-5
CASSLPLAGGPYEQYF TRBJ2-7 TRBV28
CASSLGGAPMGYTF TRBJ1-2 TRBV28